These 18 T cell receptor beta chains were sequenced from one sample in a study of resident and recirculating memory T cells in vitiligo. Libraries were prepared by immunoSEQ multiplex PCR; TCRdb keeps only in-frame clonotypes and omits some of them. The top ten hold roughly 5% of the sample, which has around 43,000 clones, around 90% seen once. Material for sequencing was blood. The source is a male donor with vitiligo.

The chain couples TRBV6-1 to TRBJ2-3; 9 bases align to TRBD1. V gave up 1 base and J gave up 4 bases; unmatched junction bases: 0. The length of the CDR3 is 14 residues. Per germline, CDR1 MNHNS and CDR2 SASEGT. The CDR3 spells CASSEGQGADTQYF. The DNA for the CDR3 is TGTGCCAGCAGTGAAGGACAGGGGGCAGATACGCAGTATTTT.

V is TRBV6-6 and J is TRBJ2-5; TRBD1 aligns across 11 bases. This CDR3 is 15 amino acids long. CDR1 is MNHNY and CDR2 is SVGAGI in the germline V gene (reference sequence). V dropped 8 bases and J dropped 2; count of bases not matched to a gene: 7. The chain's CDR3 is CASGGQGAIQETQYF. CDR3 coding DNA: TGTGCCAGCGGCGGACAGGGGGCAATTCAAGAGACCCAGTACTTC.

The CDR3 sequence is CASSASGVSGNTIYF. CDR3 sequence (DNA): TGTGCCAGCAGTGCATCAGGGGTCTCTGGAAACACCATATATTTT. The chain links TRBV6-1 to TRBJ1-3, with D perhaps matching TRBD1 (6 bases). This CDR3 is 15 amino acids long. CDR1 and CDR2 from the germline V gene are MNHNS and SASEGT. Trimming shortened V by 4 bases and J by 0 bases, and 10 bases separated the two germline ends.

The V call is TRBV10-3, the J call TRBJ2-4; 7 bases agree with TRBD1. The V gene end was trimmed by 7 bases and the J gene end by 2 bases; junction bases not matched to a gene: 8. Germline lookup yields CDR1 ENHRY and CDR2 SYGVKD. This CDR3 spans 15 amino acids. Here the CDR3 reads CAIIHDRATKNIQYF. CDR3 DNA sequence: TGTGCCATCATCCATGACAGGGCGACCAAAAACATTCAGTACTTC.

The chain combines TRBV10-2 with TRBJ2-5, with D possibly TRBD2 on 6 matching bases. Germline values: CDR1 WSHSY, CDR2 SAAADI. Trimming stripped 8 bases from V and 5 bases from J, with 12 bases between. The CDR3 contains 12 residues. CDR3 DNA sequence: TGCGCCAGCGGGGGGTTACAGGAGACCCAGTACTTC. Protein sequence: CASGGLQETQYF.

CDR3 region: CASSANLRGSGYTF. Here the CDR3 DNA reads TGTGCCAGCAGCGCCAACCTTAGGGGGAGTGGCTACACCTTC. The chain links TRBV9 to TRBJ1-2; D may be TRBD1 (6 bases). Germline CDR1 SGDLS, CDR2 YYNGEE. V was cut by 3 bases and J by 7 bases, with 16 bases left in between. The CDR3 covers 14 residues.

This sequence joins TRBV27 and TRBJ1-5; D uncertain. The CDR3 covers 15 residues. In germline, CDR1 is MNHEY, CDR2 SMNVEV (reference sequence). V was clipped by 5 bases and J by 2 bases, with 13 bases between them. The CDR3 loop is CASSPLVLGNQPQHF. DNA for the CDR3: TGTGCCAGCAGTCCCCTGGTCCTAGGCAATCAGCCCCAGCATTTT.

The rearrangement links TRBV7-9 to TRBJ1-5, with D unclear. The germline gives CDR1 SEHNR, CDR2 FQNEAQ (reference sequence). Trimming shortened V by 5 bases and J by 0 bases, and 5 bases separated the two germline ends. The CDR3 is made up of 13 amino acids. Here the CDR3 reads CASSQYSNQPQHF. The DNA for the CDR3 is TGTGCCAGCAGCCAGTATAGCAATCAGCCCCAGCATTTT.

This rearrangement joins TRBV4-1 to TRBJ2-7; 7 bases match TRBD2. This CDR3 has 17 amino acids. The ends lost 3 bases at V and 4 bases at J; junction bases unmatched: 15. Per the germline V gene, CDR1 is MGHRA and CDR2 is YSYEKL. In nucleotides, the CDR3 is TGCGCCAGCAGCCAGTTATATCGACCAGCGGGGACGTACGAGCAGTACTTC. Protein product: CASSQLYRPAGTYEQYF.

A few counts support this clone. The V and J genes are TRBV27 and TRBJ2-1; a weak D match, TRBD2 (6 bases). CDR3 length: 16 residues. Germline values: CDR1 MNHEY, CDR2 SMNVEV (reference sequence). With 1 base removed from V and 8 bases from J, the gap between germline ends came to 18 bases. The CDR3 nucleotides read TGTGCCAGCAGTTTATTACCCGGGACTGTCCGACATGAGCAGTTCTTC. This encodes CASSLLPGTVRHEQFF.

The rearrangement joins TRBV7-2 to TRBJ2-1; the D is unclear. With 1 base removed from V and 10 bases from J, the gap between germline ends came to 11 bases. The CDR3 runs 13 residues. Per the germline V gene, CDR1 is SGHTA and CDR2 is FQGNSA. The DNA of the CDR3 is TGTGCCAGCAGCTTAGTTGTCGTCTTAGAGCAGTTCTTC. This gives the protein CASSLVVVLEQFF.

The genes are TRBV9 and TRBJ2-1, with 8 bases fitting TRBD2. Germline-derived CDR1 and CDR2 are SGDLS and YYNGEE. The CDR3 has 16 amino acids. V lost 4 bases, J lost 10 bases, and 16 bases stayed unmatched. DNA for the CDR3: TGTGCCAGCAGCTCCCCTCGGGGGGGCTCAGACCTAGAGCAGTTCTTC. This sequence encodes CASSSPRGGSDLEQFF.

The sample holds a few counts of this clone. The chain joins TRBV7-8 to TRBJ1-5; 7 nucleotides match TRBD1. There are 14 residues in the CDR3. Per germline, CDR1 SGHVS and CDR2 FQNEAQ. V gave up 7 bases and J gave up 6 bases; unmatched junction bases: 9. CDR3 region: CASTRGDTGQPQHF. DNA for the CDR3: TGTGCCAGCACCAGGGGGGACACGGGTCAGCCCCAGCATTTT.

This clone was seen only a few times. J is TRBJ1-2 and V is TRBV4-1; D is uncertain. The CDR3 loop spans 12 amino acids. Trimming took 3 bases from V and 6 from J, leaving 8 bases between them. CDR1 and CDR2 (germline): MGHRA, YSYEKL. The CDR3 sequence is CASSHGLDGYTF. In nucleotides, the CDR3 is TGCGCCAGCAGCCATGGTTTAGATGGCTACACCTTC.

The rearrangement links TRBV7-9 to TRBJ1-2; D unclear. The CDR3 is 10 residues long. The germline gives CDR1 SEHNR, CDR2 FQNEAQ (reference sequence). The V and J ends lost 5 bases and 6 bases respectively, with 4 bases between them. The CDR3 is CASSLDGYTF. The DNA of the CDR3 is TGTGCCAGCAGCCTTGATGGCTACACCTTC.

V usage is TRBV7-9 and J usage is TRBJ2-7; D possibly corresponds to TRBD1 (6 bases). CDR3 size: 14 residues. Trimming stripped 7 bases from V and 3 bases from J, with 16 bases between. Germline values: CDR1 SEHNR, CDR2 FQNEAQ (reference sequence). CDR3 loop: CASTSDSYYYEQYF. In DNA form, the CDR3 reads TGTGCCAGCACCTCGGACAGTTACTACTACGAGCAGTACTTC.

The chain employs TRBV5-4 and TRBJ2-7; no definite D call. This CDR3 spans 12 amino acids. Germline values: CDR1 SGHNT, CDR2 YYREEE (reference sequence). Trimming pared 0 bases from V and 6 bases from J, leaving 7 bases between. The CDR3 spells CASSLDRSEQYF. DNA for the CDR3: TGTGCCAGCAGCTTGGACAGATCCGAGCAGTACTTC.

This chain links TRBV5-6 with TRBJ2-2; possible D gene TRBD2, 5 bases. V lost 2 bases, J lost 6 bases, and 8 bases lay in between. Per the germline V gene, CDR1 is SGHDT and CDR2 is YYEEEE. The length of the CDR3 is 13 residues. The CDR3 loop reads CASSLAVPGELFF. The CDR3 DNA sequence: TGTGCCAGCAGCTTAGCGGTCCCCGGGGAGCTGTTTTTT.